This T cell receptor (beta chain) was captured in a study of shared T cell receptors in the human thymus. TCRdb keeps only in-frame clones here, not all; method: immunoSEQ multiplex PCR. This table has about 540,000 clones, 75% to 85% appearing once. This CDR3 region has 16 residues. V was clipped by 4 bases and J by 2 bases; unmatched bases: 9. Germline V gives CDR1 SGHRS, CDR2 YFSETQ. Another study also made use of these data, one on human thymus T cells.

The sample comprised thymocytes. This TCR was recovered from a boy under two years old with a congenital heart defect. The chain has TRBV5-1 and TRBJ2-3, with TRBD1 matching over 8 bases. CDR3 residues: CASSAGRTGYTDTQYF. The CDR3 DNA sequence: TGCGCCAGCAGCGCCGGAAGGACAGGGTACACAGATACGCAGTATTTT. Complete variable domain (other parts from reference TRBV5-1 and TRBJ2-3): KAGVTQTPRYLIKTRGQQVTLSCSPISGHRSVSWYQQTPGQGLQFLFEYFSETQRNKGNFPGRFSGRQFSNSRSEMNVSTLELGDSALYLCASSAGRTGYTDTQYFGPGTRLTVL.